These T cell receptor beta chains were read from a single sample in a study of T cells in Graves' hyperthyroidism and ophthalmopathy. Using its own MiXCR run on the multiplex PCR reads, TCRdb lists one record per CDR3 protein. The sample carries more than 500,000 distinct CDR3 sequences, around 43% recorded once. The sample consisted of peripheral blood or thyroid tissue (not recorded which). The receptors derive from an adult woman with Graves' disease, either hyperthyroidism or ophthalmopathy (not recorded which). Each CDR3 is given with its conserved first and last residue. D genes are given only for firm matches. The listing skips clone size in some rows; elsewhere it reads once, few, many or a size class.

TRBV11-2	few	TRBD1	TRBJ1-5	TGTGCCAGCAGCCACACAGGGGGCTACCAGCCCCAGCATTTT	CASSHTGGYQPQHF
TRBV20-1	.	.	TRBJ1-4	TGCAGTGCTAGAGACAGGCTTCGCGCTAATGAAAAACTGTTTTTT	CSARDRLRANEKLFF
TRBV10-3	many	TRBD1	TRBJ1-2	TGTGCCATCAGTGGGCGTACAGGGGAAGGCTACACCTTC	CAISGRTGEGYTF
TRBV6-5	many	.	TRBJ1-2	TGTGCCAGCAGTACACCGCTAGGGTCTGGCTACACCTTC	CASSTPLGSGYTF
TRBV20-1	.	TRBD1	TRBJ1-5	TGCAGTACCTCAGTTGGGACAGTCCAGCATTTT	CSTSVGTVQHF
TRBV6-6	.	.	TRBJ1-5	TGTGCCAGCACCCACGGGGGCGTAAATCAGCCCCAGCATTTT	CASTHGGVNQPQHF
TRBV2	many	.	TRBJ1-2	TGTGCCAGCCGCGACAGTTTGAGTGGCTACACCTTC	CASRDSLSGYTF
TRBV20-1	few	TRBD1	TRBJ2-7	TGCAGTGCGGGGACAGGGCCCGAGCAGTACTTC	CSAGTGPEQYF
TRBV7-9	many	.	TRBJ1-1	TGTGCCAGCAGCCCCAGGACAGCTTTCTACACTGAAGCTTTCTTT	CASSPRTAFYTEAFF
TRBV2	many	.	TRBJ2-7	TGTGCCAGCAGCCAGGACATAGACTACGAGCAGTACTTC	CASSQDIDYEQYF
TRBV10-3	.	.	TRBJ2-2	TGTGCCAGCAGTTACTCCGGACATATGAACACCGGGGGGCTGTTTTTT	CASSYSGHMNTGGLFF